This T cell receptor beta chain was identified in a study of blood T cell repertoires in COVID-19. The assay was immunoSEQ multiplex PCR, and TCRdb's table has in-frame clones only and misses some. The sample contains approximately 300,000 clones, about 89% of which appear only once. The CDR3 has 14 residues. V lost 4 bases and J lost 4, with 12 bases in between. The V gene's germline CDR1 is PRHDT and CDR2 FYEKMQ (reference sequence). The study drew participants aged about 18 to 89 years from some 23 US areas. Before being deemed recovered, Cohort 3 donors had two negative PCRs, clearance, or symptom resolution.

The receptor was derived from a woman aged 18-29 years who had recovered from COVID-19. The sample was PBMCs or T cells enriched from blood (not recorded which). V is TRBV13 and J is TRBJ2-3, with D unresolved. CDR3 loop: CASSSEINPDTQYF. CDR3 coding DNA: TGTGCCAGCAGCTCAGAAATTAACCCAGATACGCAGTATTTT.